This T cell receptor (beta chain) was profiled in a study of cytomegalovirus exposure and HLA in healthy donors. Study conclusions and caveats: Among TCR beta chains, those listed as cytomegalovirus-associated numbered roughly 150. Upon later analysis, HLA-associated TCR beta chains proved more clonally expanded than other, equally common chains.

Vbeta (60) and Jbeta (13) primers were used in the PCR. Sequenced by immunoSEQ multiplex PCR; TCRdb stores in-frame clones only, minus some. The sample shows around 55,000 clones, approximately 78% of them seen only once. Between the trimmed V and J ends, which lost 4 bases and 0 bases, there was a span of 7 bases. The CDR3 length is 14 residues. CDR1 MDHEN and CDR2 SYDVKM come from the germline V gene. Comments on this clone: Its antigen is as yet unknown.

The chain has TRBV28 and TRBJ1-3; D not resolved. The specimen sequenced was PBMCs. The sequence derives from a female donor in good health and CMV-seronegative. The CDR3 sequence: CASSSSFSGNTIYF. In DNA form, the CDR3 reads TGTGCCAGCAGTTCTTCCTTCTCTGGAAACACCATATATTTT.